This TCR beta chain was recovered during a study of T cells in Graves' hyperthyroidism and ophthalmopathy. Study-wide results and limits: Blood held most thyroid clonotypes expanded above 0.001 frequency.

Using RNA transcripts as the source, TCR beta CDR3 regions were amplified. The study used the HTBI primer set for a first-round RT-PCR of the TCR CDR3. TCRdb used MiXCR to reprocess the multiplex PCR reads, holding one entry per CDR3 protein. The sample carries roughly 400,000 distinct CDR3 sequences, over 13% recorded once. Trimming removed 6 bases from V and 0 bases from J; junction bases left unmatched: 6. CDR1 MNHNS and CDR2 SASEGT come from the germline V gene. The CDR3 has 16 amino acids. A remark on this clonotype: Its specificity is unknown.

Each diagnosis drew on symptoms, thyroxine, TRAb, thyroid ultrasound and orbital computed tomography findings. Sequenced input: blood. The sequence was obtained from a man in his fifties with Graves' ophthalmopathy. This chain uses TRBV6-1 with TRBJ2-3, with 10 bases identical to TRBD2. This CDR3 is CASSVLLAGSTDTQYF. The CDR3 nucleotides are TGTGCCAGCAGCGTGCTACTAGCGGGGAGCACAGATACGCAGTATTTT.